Listed here are 5 T cell receptor beta chains from one sample, sequenced in a study of spatial heterogeneity in lung cancer. Time point reported: sample taken at primary tumor resection. No antigen has been assigned to these receptors. Regarding the study as a whole: Within tumors, counts of expanded alpha and beta TCRs tracked tumor mutation counts.

TCRdb re-derived calls from the 5' RACE reads in MiXCR, one entry per CDR3 protein. The sample lists fewer than 4,000 distinct CDR3 sequences; about 9% were seen once. The sample consisted of lung tumor tissue, taken at surgery. The receptors were sampled from a male donor with early-stage non-small cell lung cancer.

The sample holds many counts of this clonotype. This beta chain is an off-target read within a library intended for alpha chains, so its frequency means little. The chain is built from TRBV7-2 and TRBJ2-5, with D perhaps given as TRBD1 or TRBD2 (6 bases each). The CDR3 has 15 amino acids. The germline V gene encodes CDR1 SGHTA and CDR2 FQGNSA. V was shortened by 4 bases and J by 5 bases, with 17 bases between the two germline ends. The CDR3 is CASSSGAGLGETQYF. DNA for the CDR3: TGTGCCAGCAGCTCGGGGGCGGGACTTGGGGAGACCCAGTACTTC.

With respect to this clonotype: This beta chain is an unintended read in a library built for alpha chains; its size means little. This chain connects TRBV29-1 to TRBJ1-3; D gene uncertain. This CDR3 comprises 11 residues. V was clipped by 5 bases and J by 4 bases, with 6 bases between them. Looked up from germline, CDR1 is SQVTM and CDR2 is ANQGSEA. The CDR3 loop reads CSVPSGNTIYF. The CDR3 bases are TGCAGCGTTCCTAGCGGAAACACCATATATTTT.

Many counts were recorded for this clonotype. Since it is a stray read in a library aimed at alpha chains, this beta chain has a size that is not meaningful. The J gene is TRBJ2-7, the V gene TRBV6-2 or TRBV6-3, with 7 bases matching TRBD1. In germline, CDR1 is MNHEY, CDR2 SVGEGT. V shed 5 bases and J 5 bases; nucleotides not matched to a gene: 12. CDR3 length equals 15 residues. CDR3 in amino acids: CASSRRQGFVDEQYF. The CDR3 bases are TGTGCCAGCAGTAGGAGACAGGGATTTGTCGACGAGCAGTACTTC.

This clonotype counts as medium-sized (0.01 to 0.1%). This beta chain appears as a stray read in a library generated for alpha chains; its size is not informative. V is TRBV4-2 and J is TRBJ2-1, with 10 bases identical to TRBD2. Germline loops: CDR1 LGHNA, CDR2 YNFKEQ. V gave up 4 bases and J gave up 0 bases; unmatched junction bases: 18. This CDR3 region has 21 residues. The CDR3 loop is CASSPRIAGGLQRLSYNEQFF. The CDR3, as DNA: TGTGCCAGCAGCCCGCGGATAGCGGGAGGCCTACAAAGGCTCTCCTACAATGAGCAGTTCTTC.

By share, this clonotype counts as medium-sized (0.01 to 0.1%). Because this beta chain is a stray read in a library intended to capture alpha chains, its abundance should not be given much weight. This chain connects TRBV7-2 to TRBJ2-7; 12 bases agree with TRBD2. This CDR3 is built from 15 residues. Germline-derived CDR1 and CDR2 are SGHTA and FQGNSA. The J segment lost 4 bases and the V segment lost 3 bases, leaving 4 bases of the junction unmatched. CDR3 protein: CASSLTSGSVYEQYF. The CDR3 coding sequence is TGTGCCAGCAGCTTGACTAGCGGGAGTGTATACGAGCAGTACTTC.